Each of the 20 T cell receptor beta chains below was sequenced from the same sample in a study of shared clonotypes between healthy human individuals. Some clones are missing from TCRdb's copy, which holds only in-frame ones; the method was immunoSEQ multiplex PCR. The profile shows a few million clones, approximately 94% of them singletons. The sample consisted of naive CD4+ T cells sorted from blood. Subset here: CD45RA+ positively selected. Receptor source: a man between 18 and 29 years old in good health.

The V and J genes are TRBV5-1 and TRBJ2-2, with TRBD1 matching 9 bases. CDR3 length: 16 amino acids. With 4 bases clipped from V and 5 bases from J, the junction kept 9 bases outside the gene matches. Germline assignment: CDR1 SGHRS and CDR2 YFSETQ. Here the CDR3 DNA reads TGCGCCAGCAGCGTAACCGGGACAGGGCGGACCGGGGAGCTGTTTTTT. Translating it yields CASSVTGTGRTGELFF.

This chain uses TRBV5-1 with TRBJ2-7, with D perhaps matching TRBD2 (6 bases). With 6 bases removed from V and 5 bases from J, the gap between germline ends came to 15 bases. Germline values: CDR1 SGHRS, CDR2 YFSETQ. The CDR3 spans 13 residues. CDR3 amino acids: CASTEEGGDEQYF. The DNA of the CDR3 is TGCGCCAGCACGGAGGAGGGCGGGGACGAGCAGTACTTC.

As regards this clone: Different DNA sequences within this sample yield the same CDR3. The chain has TRBV11-2 and TRBJ2-5; D unclear. The CDR3 length is 12 residues. V was trimmed by 3 bases and J by 5 bases, leaving 7 bases between them. In germline, CDR1 is SGHAT, CDR2 FQNNGV. The CDR3 nucleotides read TGTGCCAGCAGCTTGGAGTGGGAGACCCAGTACTTC. This codes for CASSLEWETQYF.

V is TRBV5-1 and J is TRBJ1-1, with 7 positions matching TRBD1. The CDR3 totals 17 residues. V lost 0 bases, J lost 1 base, and 9 bases stayed unmatched. From germline, CDR1 is SGHRS and CDR2 YFSETQ. Here the CDR3 DNA reads TGCGCCAGCAGCTTGGGGGCCCCGGGACAGAGGAACACTGAAGCTTTCTTT. Translation: CASSLGAPGQRNTEAFF. Based on the CDR3 plus reference TRBV5-1 and TRBJ1-1, the full variable domain is KAGVTQTPRYLIKTRGQQVTLSCSPISGHRSVSWYQQTPGQGLQFLFEYFSETQRNKGNFPGRFSGRQFSNSRSEMNVSTLELGDSALYLCASSLGAPGQRNTEAFFGQGTRLTVV.

The chain uses TRBV28 and TRBJ1-3; a weak D match, TRBD1 (6 bases). Germline lookup yields CDR1 MDHEN and CDR2 SYDVKM. V shed 7 bases and J shed 0 bases, with 16 bases lying between them. This CDR3 comprises 16 residues. CDR3 loop: CASIGGPILSGNTIYF. Written as DNA, the CDR3 is TGTGCCAGCATAGGGGGGCCGATTCTCTCTGGAAACACCATATATTTT.

The J gene is TRBJ2-2, the V gene TRBV4-3, with D unresolved. Germline-derived CDR1 and CDR2 are LGHNA and YSLEER. CDR3 length: 14 residues. The V end was cut by 2 bases, the J end by 8 bases, with 12 bases between. For the CDR3, the DNA is TGCGCCAGCAGCCAACTCCTCCCCCCTGGGGAGCTGTTTTTT. This codes for CASSQLLPPGELFF.

The V and J genes are TRBV28 and TRBJ1-2; D is undetermined. Germline V gene data show CDR1 as MDHEN and CDR2 as SYDVKM. V dropped 7 bases and J dropped 6 bases, with 15 bases sitting between them. The CDR3 length is 13 residues. The CDR3 sequence is CASNLQAPNGYTF. The CDR3 region has the DNA TGTGCCAGCAATCTTCAGGCCCCTAATGGCTACACCTTC.

This chain links TRBV29-1 with TRBJ2-7; perhaps TRBD2 as D (5 bases). Germline V gene sequence: CDR1 SQVTM, CDR2 ANQGSEA. The CDR3 covers 13 residues. V was cut by 5 bases and J by 5 bases, with 16 bases left in between. The CDR3 DNA follows: TGCAGCGTTCCCCGTCCGGGGTTCAACGAGCAGTACTTC. This encodes CSVPRPGFNEQYF.

This chain joins TRBV7-2 and TRBJ1-6; D uncertain. The CDR3 is 14 residues long. Germline V lookup: CDR1 SGHTA, CDR2 FQGNSA. Trimming pared 5 bases from V and 8 bases from J, leaving 13 bases between. In DNA form, the CDR3 reads TGTGCCAGCAGCCCCCATCAGCGGGATTCACCCCTCCACTTT. Translating gives CASSPHQRDSPLHF. The full variable domain, with the rest looked up from reference TRBV7-2 and TRBJ1-6, is GAGVSQSPSNKVTEKGKDVELRCDPISGHTALYWYRQSLGQGLEFLIYFQGNSAPDKSGLPSDRFSAERTGGSVSTLTIQRTQQEDSAVYLCASSPHQRDSPLHFGNGTRLTVT.

The V and J genes are TRBV4-1 and TRBJ1-5; the D gene is possibly TRBD1 (6 bases). Trimming stripped 4 bases from V and 7 bases from J, with 8 bases between. CDR3 length equals 12 residues. Looked up from germline, CDR1 is MGHRA and CDR2 is YSYEKL. This CDR3 reads CASSLQGQPQHF. CDR3 nucleotide sequence: TGCGCCAGCAGCCTCCAGGGGCAGCCCCAGCATTTT.

As for this clone: The sample holds other DNA sequences that translate to the same CDR3. The rearrangement joins TRBV11-2 to TRBJ2-5; a possible D gene is TRBD1 (6 bases). Trimming left V 3 bases short and J 3 bases short, with 8 bases between. The germline gives CDR1 SGHAT, CDR2 FQNNGV. This CDR3 has 13 amino acids. CDR3 amino acids: CASSLRGKETQYF. CDR3 coding DNA: TGTGCCAGCAGCTTGAGGGGGAAAGAGACCCAGTACTTC.

V is TRBV27 and J is TRBJ1-2; 7 nucleotides line up with TRBD1. The germline CDR1 and CDR2 sequences are MNHEY and SMNVEV (reference sequence). This CDR3 is built from 14 residues. The V and J ends lost 2 bases and 5 bases, in that order; junction bases with no gene match: 5. CDR3 DNA sequence: TGTGCCAGCAGTTTAAAGGGGGCGGGTTATGGCTACACCTTC. Its translation: CASSLKGAGYGYTF.

The chain employs TRBV7-8 and TRBJ2-5; D perhaps matches TRBD2 (7 bases). V was trimmed by 0 bases and J by 5 bases, leaving 19 bases between them. CDR3 length equals 17 residues. Looked up from germline, CDR1 is SGHVS and CDR2 is FQNEAQ. CDR3 in DNA: TGTGCCAGCAGCTTAGCGCCGACGGGGGGCCGTAAGGAGACCCAGTACTTC. It translates to CASSLAPTGGRKETQYF.

V usage is TRBV7-9 and J usage is TRBJ2-7; 8 nucleotides agree with TRBD2. This CDR3 has 13 residues. The junction had 8 bases not matched to a gene; V was cut back by 7 bases and J by 6 bases. Germline loops: CDR1 SEHNR, CDR2 FQNEAQ (reference sequence). For the CDR3, the DNA is TGTGCCAGCACGAGCGGGGGTGAGCGCGAGCAGTACTTC. Protein: CASTSGGEREQYF.

This chain links TRBV19 with TRBJ2-7; 12 bases match TRBD1. Germline CDR1 LNHDA, CDR2 SQIVND (reference sequence). This CDR3 contains 15 residues. J lost 5 bases, V lost 6 bases, and 8 bases had no gene match. CDR3 nucleotide sequence: TGTGCCAGTAGACCCCTAGGGACAGGGGGCCACGAGCAGTACTTC. Its translation is CASRPLGTGGHEQYF.

The chain has TRBV15 and TRBJ1-4; D might be TRBD1 (5 bases). The CDR3 sequence is 16 residues long. V shed 1 base and J shed 5 bases, with 14 bases lying between them. Germline values: CDR1 LNHNV, CDR2 YYDKDF (reference sequence). The CDR3 nucleotides read TGTGCCACCAGCAGAGTTATCGGGCAGGGAAATGAAAAACTGTTTTTT. The encoded protein is CATSRVIGQGNEKLFF. Full variable domain (rest looked up from reference TRBV15 and TRBJ1-4): DAMVIQNPRYQVTQFGKPVTLSCSQTLNHNVMYWYQQKSSQAPKLLFHYYDKDFNNEADTPDNFQSRRPNTSFCFLDIRSPGLGDTAMYLCATSRVIGQGNEKLFFGSGTQLSVL.

This chain connects TRBV11-2 to TRBJ2-7; 10 bases map to TRBD1. This CDR3 spans 17 amino acids. Per the germline V gene, CDR1 is SGHAT and CDR2 is FQNNGV. J was trimmed by 2 bases and V by 1 base; bases with no gene match: 8. Here the CDR3 DNA reads TGTGCCAGCAGCTTAGCCCTATCCGGGACAGGGGCCTACGAGCAGTACTTC. Translating gives CASSLALSGTGAYEQYF.

The rearrangement links TRBV6-6 to TRBJ1-5, with 7 bases fitting TRBD1. V lost 4 bases, J lost 3 bases, and 6 bases stayed unmatched. The CDR3 has 15 residues. CDR1 MNHNY and CDR2 SVGAGI come from the germline V gene (reference sequence). The CDR3: CASSFTGQHNQPQHF. The CDR3 DNA reads as TGTGCCAGCAGTTTCACGGGACAGCACAATCAGCCCCAGCATTTT.

The genes are TRBV6-1 and TRBJ1-2, with D maybe TRBD1 (6 bases). V lost 6 bases and J 7 bases, leaving 18 bases between the germline ends. The CDR3 totals 14 residues. Looked up from germline, CDR1 is MNHNS and CDR2 is SASEGT. The chain's CDR3 is CASSNRDVYSGYTF. The CDR3 coding sequence is TGTGCCAGCAGCAACAGGGATGTGTACTCTGGCTACACCTTC.

The chain recombines TRBV4-1 with TRBJ1-2; D ambiguous. Trimming left V 0 bases short and J 4 bases short, with 12 bases between. Germline CDR1 and CDR2: MGHRA and YSYEKL. There are 15 residues in the CDR3. The chain's CDR3 is CASSQDRGSPYGYTF. For the CDR3, the DNA is TGCGCCAGCAGCCAAGATAGAGGCAGCCCCTATGGCTACACCTTC.